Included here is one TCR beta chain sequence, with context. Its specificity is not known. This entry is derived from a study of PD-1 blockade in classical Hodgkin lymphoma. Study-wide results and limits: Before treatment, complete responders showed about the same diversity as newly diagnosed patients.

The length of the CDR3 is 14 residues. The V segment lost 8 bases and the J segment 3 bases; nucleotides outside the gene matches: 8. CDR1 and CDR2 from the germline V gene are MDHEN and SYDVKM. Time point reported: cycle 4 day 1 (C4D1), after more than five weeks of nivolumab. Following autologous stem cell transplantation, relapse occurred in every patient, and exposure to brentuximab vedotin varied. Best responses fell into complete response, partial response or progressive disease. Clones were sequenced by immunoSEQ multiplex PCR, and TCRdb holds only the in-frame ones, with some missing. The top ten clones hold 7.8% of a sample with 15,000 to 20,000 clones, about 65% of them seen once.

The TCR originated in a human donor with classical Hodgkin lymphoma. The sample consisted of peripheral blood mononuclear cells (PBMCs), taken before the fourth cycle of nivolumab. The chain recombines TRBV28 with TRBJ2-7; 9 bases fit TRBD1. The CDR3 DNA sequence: TGTGCCAGCTGGACTAGGGACAGGGTCTACGAGCAGTACTTC. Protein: CASWTRDRVYEQYF.